This T cell receptor beta chain was sequenced for a study of patients and donors after allogeneic stem cell transplantation. This clonotype was seen a handful of times. TCRdb reprocessed the RT-PCR reads with MiXCR, giving one entry per CDR3 protein. Of roughly 960,000 distinct CDR3 sequences listed, about a sixth are singletons. Germline CDR1 and CDR2: LGHNA and YNFKEQ. There are 15 residues in the CDR3. Trimming pared 0 bases from V and 2 bases from J, leaving 11 bases between. The V gene is TRBV4-2, the J gene TRBJ2-7, with D possibly being TRBD1 or TRBD2 (5 bases each). This receptor was obtained from a human donor who was either an allogeneic HSCT recipient or a stem cell or donor lymphocyte infusion donor (not recorded which). It is not recorded whose cells these are; they may come from a transplant donor. Material for sequencing was blood, either unsorted or a sorted T cell fraction (not recorded which). The CDR3 is CASSQDREGPYEQYF. The CDR3 DNA reads as TGTGCCAGCAGCCAAGATCGTGAGGGACCCTACGAGCAGTACTTC.